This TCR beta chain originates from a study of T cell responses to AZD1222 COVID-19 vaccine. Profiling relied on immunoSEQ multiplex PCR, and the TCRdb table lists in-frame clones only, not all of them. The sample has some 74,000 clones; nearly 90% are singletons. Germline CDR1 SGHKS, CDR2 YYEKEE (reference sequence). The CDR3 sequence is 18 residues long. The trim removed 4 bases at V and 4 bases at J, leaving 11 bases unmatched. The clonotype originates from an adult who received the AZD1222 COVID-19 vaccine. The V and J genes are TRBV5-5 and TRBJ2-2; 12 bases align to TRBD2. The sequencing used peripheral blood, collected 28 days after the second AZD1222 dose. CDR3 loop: CASSDPTLAGGPTGELFF. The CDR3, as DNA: TGTGCCAGCAGCGACCCTACCCTAGCGGGAGGGCCCACCGGGGAGCTGTTTTTT.